Each of the 19 T cell receptor beta chains below was sequenced from the same sample in a study of OX40 agonist ivuxolimab in advanced cancers. Repertoires were generated with immunoSEQ multiplex PCR, while TCRdb's copy carries only in-frame clones and drops some. The sample records about 5,100 clones, 50% to 80% being singletons. Sequenced material: CD4+ or CD8+ T cells sorted from blood, taken in a trial of the OX40 agonist ivuxolimab. The receptors were gathered from an adult with an advanced solid tumor such as melanoma, head and neck, liver or kidney cancer.

The chain couples TRBV4-2 to TRBJ2-1; D is uncertain. V lost 1 base and J lost 8, with 24 bases in between. Germline V gene lookup returns CDR1 LGHNA and CDR2 YNFKEQ. This CDR3 contains 18 residues. The CDR3 spells CASSQVKPIGNHWHEQFF. Here the CDR3 DNA reads TGTGCCAGCAGCCAAGTCAAACCCATCGGAAATCATTGGCATGAGCAGTTCTTC.

The chain carries TRBV28 and TRBJ2-5; 8 positions agree with TRBD2. The J call may not be correct, given that the DNA end is closer to TRBJ2-7. CDR3 length: 14 residues. The germline CDR1 and CDR2 sequences are MDHEN and SYDVKM. The DNA of the CDR3 is TGTGCCAGCAGTCCACTAGCGGTATCCTACGAGCAGTACTTC. Amino acid sequence: CASSPLAVSYEQYF.

The chain employs TRBV11-2 and TRBJ2-3; TRBD1 agrees at 7 bases. The V and J ends lost 0 bases and 0 bases, in that order; junction bases with no gene match: 0. This CDR3 spans 15 amino acids. Germline V gene sequence: CDR1 SGHAT, CDR2 FQNNGV. CDR3 in DNA: TGTGCCAGCAGCTTAGAACAGGGGAGCACAGATACGCAGTATTTT. Residues: CASSLEQGSTDTQYF.

This clone was picked up a small number of times. Here the CDR3 reads CASSYTRHQPQHF. The CDR3 coding sequence is TGTGCCAGCAGTTACACCCGTCATCAGCCCCAGCATTTT. The J gene is TRBJ1-5, the V gene TRBV6-5; D is uncertain. Trimming cost V 2 bases and J 5 bases, with 7 bases left between them. Germline V CDR1 and CDR2: MNHEY, SVGAGI. The CDR3 is 13 residues long.

The chain carries TRBV28 and TRBJ2-5; D may match TRBD1 or TRBD2 (5 bases each). CDR1 is MDHEN and CDR2 is SYDVKM in the germline V gene. Between the trimmed V and J ends, which lost 4 bases and 11 bases, there was a span of 23 bases. This CDR3 is built from 15 residues. CDR3 protein: CASSSVRDPEGEQYF. In DNA form, the CDR3 reads TGTGCCAGCAGTTCCGTCCGGGACCCTGAAGGGGAGCAGTACTTC.

The V call is TRBV5-4, the J call TRBJ1-1, with TRBD1 as a possible D gene (5 bases). V was pared by 4 bases and J by 5 bases, with 15 bases between. The CDR3 is made up of 14 amino acids. Per the germline V gene, CDR1 is SGHNT and CDR2 is YYREEE (reference sequence). CDR3 nucleotide sequence: TGTGCCAGCAGCCGGTGGGGGGTAGGAACTGAAGCTTTCTTT. Translation gives CASSRWGVGTEAFF.

The chain has TRBV11-2 and TRBJ1-1; tentative D call: TRBD1 (5 bases). CDR3 size: 15 residues. Germline CDR1 is SGHAT and CDR2 is FQNNGV. The germline V and J ends were trimmed by 0 bases and 0 bases, with 8 bases remaining between them. The CDR3 DNA reads as TGTGCCAGCAGCTTAGATGACAGAATGAACACTGAAGCTTTCTTT. Translation gives CASSLDDRMNTEAFF.

The chain recombines TRBV2 with TRBJ2-7; 8 nucleotides line up with TRBD2. CDR1 SNHLY and CDR2 FYNNEI come from the germline V gene. After removal of 4 bases from V and 3 bases from J, the junction contained 8 bases not matched to a gene. This CDR3 region has 15 residues. This CDR3 reads CASSGKRETFYEQYF. CDR3 DNA sequence: TGTGCCAGCAGTGGGAAGCGGGAGACTTTCTACGAGCAGTACTTC.

V and J are TRBV6-6 and TRBJ1-1, with no clear D. CDR3 length: 13 residues. Germline CDR1 reads MNHNY; CDR2 reads SVGAGI (reference sequence). Trimming left V 5 bases short and J 0 bases short, with 7 bases between. The CDR3 protein is CASSIVLNTEAFF. CDR3 in DNA: TGTGCCAGCAGTATAGTGCTGAACACTGAAGCTTTCTTT.

The V call is TRBV7-9, the J call TRBJ1-4, with a weak D call TRBD1 (6 bases). CDR1 is SEHNR and CDR2 is FQNEAQ in the germline V gene (reference sequence). The V and J ends lost 4 bases and 3 bases respectively, with 9 bases between them. This CDR3 is built from 14 residues. The CDR3 DNA is TGTGCCAGCAGCTACAGGGCGCCTAATGAAAAACTGTTTTTT. Protein sequence: CASSYRAPNEKLFF. The full variable domain, rest sourced from reference TRBV7-9 and TRBJ1-4, is DTGVSQNPRHKITKRGQNVTFRCDPISEHNRLYWYRQTLGQGPEFLTYFQNEAQLEKSRLLSDRFSAERPKGSFSTLEIQRTEQGDSAMYLCASSYRAPNEKLFFGSGTQLSVL.

CDR3 DNA: TGCAGCGTTGTAGGGGCCTCCGGGGAGCTGTTTTTT. Protein: CSVVGASGELFF. V is TRBV29-1 and J is TRBJ2-2; possibly TRBD1 for D (5 bases). The ends were cut back, 4 bases at V and 6 bases at J, with 9 bases in the middle. Germline V CDR1 and CDR2: SQVTM, ANQGSEA. The CDR3 length is 12 residues.

By its share, this clone is medium-sized. The CDR3 loop is CASSSPPLALANVLTF. The CDR3 DNA reads as TGTGCCAGCAGCTCCCCCCCACTAGCTTTGGCCAACGTCCTGACTTTC. The V call is TRBV7-9, the J call TRBJ2-6; TRBD2 might be the D (6 bases). Germline lookup yields CDR1 SEHNR and CDR2 FQNEAQ (reference sequence). V was pared by 4 bases and J by 6 bases, with 16 bases between. This CDR3 contains 16 residues.

This chain joins TRBV7-3 and TRBJ2-5, with a weak D call TRBD2 (6 bases). Trimming removed 5 bases at V and 1 base at J, with 14 bases between. Germline loops: CDR1 SGHTA, CDR2 FQGTGA. CDR3 size: 15 residues. In DNA, the CDR3 is TGTGCCAGCAGCCCCTCACCGGGAGTCCAAGAGACCCAGTACTTC. Its protein product is CASSPSPGVQETQYF.

The chain recombines TRBV11-2 with TRBJ2-1; 7 bases are a match to TRBD2. The CDR3 spans 15 residues. Germline values: CDR1 SGHAT, CDR2 FQNNGV. Unmatched junction bases numbered 11, after V lost 4 bases and J lost 8 bases. CDR3 amino acids: CASSSRAGLPDEQFF. CDR3 sequence (DNA): TGTGCCAGCAGCTCGAGAGCGGGACTCCCGGATGAGCAGTTCTTC.

There are a few counts of this clone. The V call is TRBV27, the J call TRBJ2-1; a possible D gene is TRBD1 (6 bases). The CDR3 runs 15 residues. Trimming took 0 bases from V and 5 from J, leaving 11 bases between them. From germline, CDR1 is MNHEY and CDR2 SMNVEV (reference sequence). This CDR3 reads CASSLSPGQNNEQFF. The CDR3, as DNA: TGTGCCAGCAGTTTATCGCCGGGACAAAACAATGAGCAGTTCTTC.

V and J are TRBV6-6 and TRBJ2-1; unclear D gene. Germline CDR1 MNHNY, CDR2 SVGAGI (reference sequence). V was cut by 0 bases and J by 9 bases, with 12 bases left in between. This CDR3 region has 14 residues. The chain's CDR3 is CASSYSILGVEQFF. In DNA form, the CDR3 reads TGTGCCAGCAGTTACTCGATATTAGGAGTTGAGCAGTTCTTC.

The rearrangement uses TRBV28 and TRBJ1-1; 7 bases map to TRBD1. The CDR3 is 13 residues long. Trimming took 4 bases from V and 3 from J; bases not matched to a gene: 2. Germline-derived CDR1 and CDR2 are MDHEN and SYDVKM. CDR3 sequence: CASSSQGDTEAFF. CDR3 bases: TGTGCCAGCAGTTCCCAGGGGGACACTGAAGCTTTCTTT.

V and J are TRBV7-9 and TRBJ2-7; TRBD2 matches at 10 bases. The CDR3 is 19 residues long. The junction had 20 bases not matched to a gene; V was cut back by 5 bases and J by 4 bases. Germline V gene sequence: CDR1 SEHNR, CDR2 FQNEAQ (reference sequence). The CDR3 spells CASSNTVTRTSGGGYEQYF. The CDR3, as DNA: TGTGCCAGCAGCAACACAGTCACCCGGACTAGCGGAGGCGGGTACGAGCAGTACTTC.

This clone was found once. The chain employs TRBV30 and TRBJ2-7, with D unresolved. CDR1 is GTSNPN and CDR2 is SVGIG in the germline V gene (reference sequence). CDR3 length equals 15 residues. The V gene lost 3 bases and the J gene lost 4 bases, with 19 bases spanning the gap. The CDR3 loop reads CAWRNAPATVYEQYF. CDR3 DNA: TGTGCCTGGAGAAACGCCCCAGCGACCGTATACGAGCAGTACTTC.